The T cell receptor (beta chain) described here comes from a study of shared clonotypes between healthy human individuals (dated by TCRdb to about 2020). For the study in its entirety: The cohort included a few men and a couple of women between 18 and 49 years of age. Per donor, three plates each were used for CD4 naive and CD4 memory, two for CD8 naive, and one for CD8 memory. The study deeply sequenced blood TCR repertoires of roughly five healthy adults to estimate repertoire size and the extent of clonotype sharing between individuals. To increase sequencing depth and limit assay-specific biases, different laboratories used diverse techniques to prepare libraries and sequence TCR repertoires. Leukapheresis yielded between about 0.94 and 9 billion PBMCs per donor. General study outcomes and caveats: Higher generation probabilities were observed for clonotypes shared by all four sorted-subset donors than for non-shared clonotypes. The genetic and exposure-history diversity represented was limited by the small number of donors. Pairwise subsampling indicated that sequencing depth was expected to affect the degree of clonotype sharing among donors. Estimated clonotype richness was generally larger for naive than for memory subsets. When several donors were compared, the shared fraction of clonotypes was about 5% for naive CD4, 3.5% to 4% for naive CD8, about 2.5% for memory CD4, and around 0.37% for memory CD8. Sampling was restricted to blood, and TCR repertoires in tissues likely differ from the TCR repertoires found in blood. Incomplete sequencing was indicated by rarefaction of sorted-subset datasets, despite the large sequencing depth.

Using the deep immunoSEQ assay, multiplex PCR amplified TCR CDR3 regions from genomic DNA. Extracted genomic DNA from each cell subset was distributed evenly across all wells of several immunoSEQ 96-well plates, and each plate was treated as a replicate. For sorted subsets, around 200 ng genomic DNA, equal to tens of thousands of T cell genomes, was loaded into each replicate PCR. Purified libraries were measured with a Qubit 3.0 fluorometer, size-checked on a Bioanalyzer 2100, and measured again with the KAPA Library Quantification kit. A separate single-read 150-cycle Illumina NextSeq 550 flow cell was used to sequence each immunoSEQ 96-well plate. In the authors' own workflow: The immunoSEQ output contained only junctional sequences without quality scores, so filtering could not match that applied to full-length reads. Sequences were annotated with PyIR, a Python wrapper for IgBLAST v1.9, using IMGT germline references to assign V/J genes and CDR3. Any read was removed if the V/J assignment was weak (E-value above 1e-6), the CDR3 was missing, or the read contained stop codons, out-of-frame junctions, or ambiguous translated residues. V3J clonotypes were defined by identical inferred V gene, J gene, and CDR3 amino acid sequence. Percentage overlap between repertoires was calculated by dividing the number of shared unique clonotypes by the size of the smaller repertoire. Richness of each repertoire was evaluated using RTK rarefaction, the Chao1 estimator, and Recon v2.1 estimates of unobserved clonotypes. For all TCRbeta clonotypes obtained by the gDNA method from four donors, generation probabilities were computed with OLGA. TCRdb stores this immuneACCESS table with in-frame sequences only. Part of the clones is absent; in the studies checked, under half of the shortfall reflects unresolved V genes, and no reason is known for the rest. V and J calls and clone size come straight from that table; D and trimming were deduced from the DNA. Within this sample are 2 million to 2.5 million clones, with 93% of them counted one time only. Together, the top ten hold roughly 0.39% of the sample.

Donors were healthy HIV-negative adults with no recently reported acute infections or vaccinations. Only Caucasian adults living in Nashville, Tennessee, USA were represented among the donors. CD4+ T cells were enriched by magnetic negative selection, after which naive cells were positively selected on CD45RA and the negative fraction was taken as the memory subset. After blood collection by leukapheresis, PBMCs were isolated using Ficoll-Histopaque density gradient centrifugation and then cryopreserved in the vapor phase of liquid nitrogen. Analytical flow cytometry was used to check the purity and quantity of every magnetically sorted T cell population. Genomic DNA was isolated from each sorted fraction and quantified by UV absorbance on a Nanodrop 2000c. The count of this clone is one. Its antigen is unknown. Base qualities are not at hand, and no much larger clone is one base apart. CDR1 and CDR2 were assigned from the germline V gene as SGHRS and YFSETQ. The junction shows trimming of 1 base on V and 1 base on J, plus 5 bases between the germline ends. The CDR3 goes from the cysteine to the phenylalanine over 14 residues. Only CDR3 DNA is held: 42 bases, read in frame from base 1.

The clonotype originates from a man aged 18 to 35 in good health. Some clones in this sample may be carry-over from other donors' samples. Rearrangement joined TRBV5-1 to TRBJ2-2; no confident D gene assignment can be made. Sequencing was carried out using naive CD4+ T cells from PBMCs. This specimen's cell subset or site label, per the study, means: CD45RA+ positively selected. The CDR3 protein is CASSLSLNTGELFF. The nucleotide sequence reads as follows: TGCGCCAGCAGCTTGTCCCTGAACACCGGGGAGCTGTTTTTT.